This T cell receptor (beta chain) was retrieved from a study of cytomegalovirus exposure and HLA in healthy donors. Overall study results and limits: The study listed approximately 160 cytomegalovirus-associated TCR beta chains. Rarity held for most TCR sequences, but there were some public TCRs that occurred in many donors.

Worth noting for this clone: What it binds is unknown.

The CDR3 totals 14 residues. Germline CDR1 and CDR2: SEHNR and FQNEAQ (reference sequence). V was pared by 0 bases and J by 4 bases, with 8 bases between. The data were produced by immunoSEQ multiplex PCR, yet TCRdb's version contains in-frame clones alone and is incomplete. The data hold about 88,000 clones, with roughly 80% observed a single time. The approximately 120-subject validation cohort, separate from the 666-subject first cohort, included the donors. The sample was PBMCs. The rearrangement uses TRBV7-9 and TRBJ2-3; a possible D gene is TRBD2 (6 bases). This clonotype was obtained from a woman under 30 in good health and CMV-seropositive. The CDR3 nucleotides are TGTGCCAGCAGCTTAGCGCGGGGACCAGATACGCAGTATTTT. This codes for CASSLARGPDTQYF.